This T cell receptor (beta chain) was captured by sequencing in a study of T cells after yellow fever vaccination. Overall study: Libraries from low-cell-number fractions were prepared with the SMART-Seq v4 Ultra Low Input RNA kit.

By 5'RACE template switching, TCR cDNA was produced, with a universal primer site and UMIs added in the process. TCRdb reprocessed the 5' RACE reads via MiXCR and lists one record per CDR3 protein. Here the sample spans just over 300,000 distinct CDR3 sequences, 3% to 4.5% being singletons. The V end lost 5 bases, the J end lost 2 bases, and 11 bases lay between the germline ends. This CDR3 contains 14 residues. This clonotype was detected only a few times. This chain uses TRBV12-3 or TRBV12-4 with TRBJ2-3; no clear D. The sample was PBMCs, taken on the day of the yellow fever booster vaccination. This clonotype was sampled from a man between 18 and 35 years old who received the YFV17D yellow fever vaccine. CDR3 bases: TGTGCCAGCAGTGAGACACCAAACACAGATACGCAGTATTTT. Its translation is CASSETPNTDTQYF.